This T cell receptor (beta chain) is drawn from a study of coeliac disease. Whole-study context: Disease groups: newly diagnosed active, refractory type I, gluten-free-diet controlled.

Notes on this clone: The antigen remains unidentified.

Sequenced by immunoSEQ multiplex PCR; TCRdb stores in-frame clones only, minus some. The top ten hold approximately 16% of the sample, which has approximately 4,400 clones, about 63% seen once. This CDR3 region has 14 residues. Germline lookup yields CDR1 SGDLS and CDR2 YYNGEE. J was trimmed by 5 bases and V by 3 bases; bases with no gene match: 5. Study observations and caveats: The authors considered this approach unsuitable for unbiased detection of gliadin-specific T cells.

This chain links TRBV9 with TRBJ1-1, with TRBD1 matching over 9 bases. The source is a human donor with active celiac disease. The specimen sequenced was intraepithelial lymphocytes from the gut. The CDR3 protein is CASSGQGERTEAFF. As DNA, the CDR3 is TGTGCCAGCAGCGGACAGGGGGAGAGGACTGAAGCTTTCTTT.